This T cell receptor beta chain derives from a study of T cell changes during pregnancy in multiple sclerosis. This table comes from immunoSEQ multiplex PCR, and its TCRdb copy is limited to in-frame clones, with some not included. Of under 60,000 clones listed, roughly 92% are singletons. Trimming pared 3 bases from V and 3 bases from J, leaving 9 bases between. The CDR3 totals 13 residues. Germline V gene sequence: CDR1 GTSNPN, CDR2 SVGIG (reference sequence). The receptor's source is a female donor in good health, enrolled as a control in a pregnancy study. J is TRBJ2-1 and V is TRBV30, with D possibly matching TRBD2 (7 bases). Sequenced material: CD4+ T cells from peripheral blood mononuclear cells, taken in the second trimester of pregnancy. The CDR3 coding sequence is TGTGCCTGGAGCGGGGGGCACTACAATGAGCAGTTCTTC. Translation: CAWSGGHYNEQFF.